These T cell receptor beta chains were read from a single sample in a study of blood T cells in healthy people across ages. TCRdb analysed the 5' RACE reads with MiXCR anew, one entry per CDR3 protein. The sample lists about 800,000 distinct CDR3 sequences, 20% to 30% occurring once. This sample also appeared in a second study, on T cells of mothers and their children.

Sequencing used blood. Receptor source: a boy younger than 18 in good health. CDR3s include the opening cysteine and the closing phenylalanine or tryptophan. Each record gives: D gene, J gene, CDR3 length, clone size, V gene, CDR3 DNA, CDR3 protein. D genes are given only for firm matches. Clone size is given for some rows only: seen once, a few or many times, or a class if the clone is expanded.

NA | TRBJ2-1 | 12 | NA | TRBV28 | TGTGCCAGCAGTTTAAGAACGGGTGAGCAGTTCTTC | CASSLRTGEQFF
NA | TRBJ2-7 | 12 | many | TRBV28 | TGTGCCAGCAGCTCCGCACTGTACGAGCAGTACTTC | CASSSALYEQYF
NA | TRBJ2-3 | 12 | few | TRBV6-2/TRBV6-3 | TGTGCCAGCAGGACGGGCGGAAATACGCAGTATTTT | CASRTGGNTQYF
NA | TRBJ2-4 | 16 | NA | TRBV4-3 | TGCGCCAGCAGCCAAGAAACAGTTTCAGCCAAAAACATTCAGTACTTC | CASSQETVSAKNIQYF
NA | TRBJ2-5 | 15 | few | TRBV30 | TGTGCCTGGAGTCCTGGACCCACAAGCAGGGAGACCCAGTACTTC | CAWSPGPTSRETQYF
NA | TRBJ2-5 | 15 | NA | TRBV7-2 | TGTGCCAGCAGCTTAGTGCGACTAGAGCAAGAGGCCCAGTACTTC | CASSLVRLEQEAQYF
NA | TRBJ2-3 | 14 | NA | TRBV4-2 | TGTGCCAGCAGCGGGAGGGAGGGGGCAGATACGCAGTATTTT | CASSGREGADTQYF
TRBD2 | TRBJ2-2 | 15 | NA | TRBV27 | TGTGCCAGCAGTTTATTGGGGGAGGGCACCGGGGAGCTGTTTTTT | CASSLLGEGTGELFF
NA | TRBJ1-2 | 15 | few | TRBV7-2 | TGTGCCAGCAGCTTTCGGGCAGACTATGGCTATGGCTACACCTTC | CASSFRADYGYGYTF
NA | TRBJ2-2 | 13 | once | TRBV28 | TGTACCAGCAGTTCTCCCTACCCGGGGGAGCTGTTTTTT | CTSSSPYPGELFF
NA | TRBJ2-1 | 13 | NA | TRBV6-5 | TGTGCCAGCAGTTACTTGGAAGACAATGAGCAGTTCTTC | CASSYLEDNEQFF
NA | TRBJ1-5 | 14 | NA | TRBV28 | TGTGCCAGCTATGACACAGCTAGCAATCAGCCCCAGCATTTT | CASYDTASNQPQHF
NA | TRBJ2-1 | 13 | NA | TRBV9 | TGTGCCAGCAGCGTAGGGACTGACAATGAGCAGTTCTTC | CASSVGTDNEQFF
NA | TRBJ2-2 | 16 | few | TRBV12-3/TRBV12-4 | TGTGCCAGCAGTTTCTGGGGGGCGAAAAACACCGGGGAGCTGTTTTTT | CASSFWGAKNTGELFF
NA | TRBJ2-5 | 14 | few | TRBV7-9 | TGTGCCAGCAGCCCCCCATGGCAGCAAGAGACCCAGTACTTC | CASSPPWQQETQYF
NA | TRBJ1-1 | 12 | few | TRBV9 | TGTGCCAGCAGCCCCAGTTCCACTGAAGCTTTCTTT | CASSPSSTEAFF
TRBD2 | TRBJ2-7 | 17 | NA | TRBV10-3 | TGTGCCATCAGTGGGCTGGTGGGACTAGCGGGTTCCTACGAGCAGTACTTC | CAISGLVGLAGSYEQYF
NA | TRBJ2-5 | 16 | few | TRBV2 | TGTGCCAGCAGTGATGGGCCAGCGGAGTACCAAGAGACCCAGTACTTC | CASSDGPAEYQETQYF
NA | TRBJ2-3 | 15 | NA | TRBV7-8 | TGTGCCAGCAGCTTACCCAGGGGCCGAACAGATACGCAGTATTTT | CASSLPRGRTDTQYF
TRBD2 | TRBJ2-2 | 16 | NA | TRBV9 | TGTGCCAGCAGCGCGCGGGGGGCGGAAAACACCGGGGAGCTGTTTTTT | CASSARGAENTGELFF
NA | TRBJ2-7 | 14 | few | TRBV28 | TGTGCCAGCAGCCCCAAAGGTCCCCCCTACGAGCAGTACTTC | CASSPKGPPYEQYF
TRBD2 | TRBJ2-5 | 15 | few | TRBV6-6 | TGTGCCAGCAGCGGACTAGCGGCCCGACAAGAGACCCAGTACTTC | CASSGLAARQETQYF
NA | TRBJ2-6 | 18 | NA | TRBV4-2 | TGTGCCAGCAGCGCCGTGGGGGGGGCCGGCTCTGGGGCCAACGTCCTGACTTTC | CASSAVGGAGSGANVLTF
NA | TRBJ2-6 | 16 | NA | TRBV20-1 | TGCAGTGCTCTCATCCACCGAAACTCTGGGGCCAACGTCCTGACTTTC | CSALIHRNSGANVLTF
NA | TRBJ2-5 | 12 | NA | TRBV6-2/TRBV6-3 | TGTGCCAGCAGTTCGAGAAAAGAGACCCAGTACTTC | CASSSRKETQYF
NA | TRBJ2-7 | 13 | few | TRBV12-3/TRBV12-4 | TGTGCCAGCAACCGGGACACCAAGGGGGAGCAGTACTTC | CASNRDTKGEQYF
TRBD2 | TRBJ2-5 | 17 | once | TRBV20-1 | TGCAGTGCTAGAGATAGGGGCCGGGGGGGGTATCCGGAGACCCAGTACTTC | CSARDRGRGGYPETQYF
TRBD1 | TRBJ1-5 | 15 | NA | TRBV2 | TGTGCCAGCGAGACAGGGAGTGGTAGCAATCAGCCCCAGCATTTT | CASETGSGSNQPQHF
NA | TRBJ1-3 | 15 | NA | TRBV12-3/TRBV12-4 | TGTGCCAGCAGTACTCACAGGGTCTCTGGAAACACCATATATTTT | CASSTHRVSGNTIYF
TRBD1 | TRBJ2-7 | 14 | many | TRBV9 | TGTGCCAGCAGCGCCGGGACAGGGGACTACGAGCAGTACTTC | CASSAGTGDYEQYF
NA | TRBJ1-5 | 16 | NA | TRBV5-6 | TGTGCCAGCAGCTTGGAGGCAGGGAGAGCTAATCAGCCCCAGCATTTT | CASSLEAGRANQPQHF
TRBD1 | TRBJ1-5 | 16 | NA | TRBV10-3 | TGTGCCATCAGTGAGTCCGGGACAGGGAAGAGTCAGCCCCAGCATTTT | CAISESGTGKSQPQHF